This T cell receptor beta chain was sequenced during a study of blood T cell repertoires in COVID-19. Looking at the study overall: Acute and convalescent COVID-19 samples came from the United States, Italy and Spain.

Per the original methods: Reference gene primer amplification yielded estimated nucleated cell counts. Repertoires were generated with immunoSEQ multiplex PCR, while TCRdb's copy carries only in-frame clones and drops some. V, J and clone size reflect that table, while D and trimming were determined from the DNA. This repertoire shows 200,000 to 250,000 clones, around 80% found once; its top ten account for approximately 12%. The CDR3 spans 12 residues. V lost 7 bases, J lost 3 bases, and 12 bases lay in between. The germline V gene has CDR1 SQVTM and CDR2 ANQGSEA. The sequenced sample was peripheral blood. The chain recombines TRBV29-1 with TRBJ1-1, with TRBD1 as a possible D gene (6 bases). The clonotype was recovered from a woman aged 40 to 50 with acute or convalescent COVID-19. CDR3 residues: CSARTDYTEAFF. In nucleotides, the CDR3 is TGCAGCGCCAGGACAGACTACACTGAAGCTTTCTTT.